A selection of T cell receptor beta chains follows, all from one sample in a study of T cells in localized non-small cell lung cancer. Sequencing used immunoSEQ multiplex PCR; TCRdb keeps in-frame clones, though not all of them. The sample contains under 35,000 clones, over 65% of which appear only once. Sequenced here: peripheral blood, sampled before any cancer treatment. The receptors were gathered from an older male donor with stage II squamous cell lung carcinoma. The CDR3 runs from the conserved cysteine through the conserved F or W. The order of the fields is V gene, clone size, J gene, D gene, CDR3 DNA, CDR3 protein. A D gene is named only where the DNA matches it firmly. Where a row states a size, it is once, few, many or the class of an expanded clone; other rows omit it.

>TRBV9|-|TRBJ2-1|-
TGTGCCAGCAGCGTAGTAGGTCAGGCCAAGCATGAGCAGTTCTTC
CASSVVGQAKHEQFF
>TRBV6-5|many|TRBJ1-6|TRBD1
TGTGCCAGCAGTTACTCTTGGGGGACAGATTCACCCCTCCACTTT
CASSYSWGTDSPLHF
>TRBV6-5|-|TRBJ2-7|-
TGTGCCAGCACAGGGGATAACGAGCAGTACTTC
CASTGDNEQYF
>TRBV19|-|TRBJ1-2|-
TGTGCCAGTAGTATAGCGGGGACCGCTAGCGACTACACCTTC
CASSIAGTASDYTF
>TRBV7-9|-|TRBJ1-1|-
TGTGCCAGCAGCTTAGCGTGGGACACTTCTAACACTGAAGCTTTCTTT
CASSLAWDTSNTEAFF
>TRBV5-6|few|TRBJ2-1|TRBD2
TGTGCCAGCAGCTTACCCCCCGGGGGGTATGAGCAGTTCTTC
CASSLPPGGYEQFF
>TRBV4-1|-|TRBJ1-5|-
TGCGCCAGCAGCCAAGGATGGGGGGATGGACAGCCCCAGCATTTT
CASSQGWGDGQPQHF
>TRBV7-9|-|TRBJ1-4|-
TGTGCCAGCAGCCCGTCCTCAACTAATGAAAAACTGTTTTTT
CASSPSSTNEKLFF
>TRBV10-1|few|TRBJ2-1|TRBD2
TGCGCCAGCAGCGGGGGACTAGCGGGAGTGAGGTGGAATGAGCAGTTCTTC
CASSGGLAGVRWNEQFF
>TRBV5-1|once|TRBJ2-7|-
TGCGCCAGCAGCGCCGGGATAACCTACGAGCAGTACTTC
CASSAGITYEQYF
>TRBV5-6|once|TRBJ2-1|-
TGTGCCAGCAGCCCAGGGAGCGGGTACAATGAGCAGTTCTTC
CASSPGSGYNEQFF
>TRBV5-4|once|TRBJ2-6|-
TGTGCCAGCAGCTTGGACTTCTCTGGGGCCAACGTCCTGACTTTC
CASSLDFSGANVLTF
>TRBV2|-|TRBJ2-1|-
TGTGCCAGCGGCGGGCCCGCGGGGGCGACTGAGCAGTTCTTC
CASGGPAGATEQFF
>TRBV2|-|TRBJ2-3|TRBD2
TGTGCCAGCAGCTTACTAGCGGGGACAACAGATACGCAGTATTTT
CASSLLAGTTDTQYF
>TRBV2|-|TRBJ1-2|TRBD1
TGTGCCAGCAGGACAGGGCGGCCTTTGTACACCTTC
CASRTGRPLYTF
>TRBV5-6|-|TRBJ2-7|TRBD2
TGTGCCAGCAGCCCCCCTAGCGGCTACGAGCAGTACTTC
CASSPPSGYEQYF
>TRBV15|-|TRBJ2-7|TRBD1
TGTGCCACCAGCAGAGACCGCGCAGGGGGCGACGAGCAGTACTTC
CATSRDRAGGDEQYF
>TRBV4-1|-|TRBJ1-2|-
TGCGCCAGCAGCCAAGAGGGGGCCAGAAGCTATGGCTACACCTTC
CASSQEGARSYGYTF
>TRBV25-1|-|TRBJ2-7|-
TGTGCCAGCAGTGAACCGAGGGACTTCTCCTACGAGCAGTACTTC
CASSEPRDFSYEQYF
>TRBV7-9|-|TRBJ1-1|-
TGTGCCAGCGAAATGGGACTTGAAGCTTTCTTT
CASEMGLEAFF
>TRBV9|-|TRBJ1-1|-
TGTGCCAGCAGCGTAGGGGGAGGGCTAAACACTGAAGCTTTCTTT
CASSVGGGLNTEAFF
>TRBV19|few|TRBJ1-1|-
TGTGCCAGTAGTATAGAGGGGAGCAACACTGAAGCTTTCTTT
CASSIEGSNTEAFF
>TRBV7-3|-|TRBJ2-5|TRBD1
TGTGCCAGCAGCTCACCACAGGGGGCAGGGCAAGAGACCCAGTACTTC
CASSSPQGAGQETQYF
>TRBV19|-|TRBJ2-3|TRBD1
TGTGCCAGTAGTTTGGGACAGGGTGACACAGATACGCAGTATTTT
CASSLGQGDTDTQYF
>TRBV15|-|TRBJ2-2|-
TGTGCCACCAGCAGAGAGAGGGACGGCGCGAACACCGGGGAGCTGTTTTTT
CATSRERDGANTGELFF
>TRBV2|once|TRBJ2-2|-
TGTGCCAGCTGCGTGACAGACGGCACCGGGGAGCTGTTTTTT
CASCVTDGTGELFF
>TRBV30|few|TRBJ1-6|-
TGTGCCTGGACTCGTACACAGGGCCCCCTCCACTTT
CAWTRTQGPLHF
>TRBV19|-|TRBJ1-4|-
TGTGCCAGTAGTCAGTGGGGAGTTAATGAAAAACTGTTTTTT
CASSQWGVNEKLFF
>TRBV5-4|-|TRBJ1-1|-
TGTGCCAGCAGCTTGAACACTGAAGCTTTCTTT
CASSLNTEAFF
>TRBV7-9|-|TRBJ2-7|-
TGTGCCAGCAGCTCACAGATCGGACAGTGGAGCTTC
CASSSQIGQWSF
>TRBV6-1|-|TRBJ2-5|TRBD2
TGTGCCAGCAGTGAGACTAGCGGGGGAGAGACCCAGTACTTC
CASSETSGGETQYF
>TRBV5-1|-|TRBJ1-4|-
TGCGCCAGCAGCTTGGCGGGGGGAACTAATGAAAAACTGTTTTTT
CASSLAGGTNEKLFF
>TRBV10-3|once|TRBJ2-7|TRBD1
TGTGCCATCAGAACAGGGGATTCCCACGAGCAGTACTTC
CAIRTGDSHEQYF
>TRBV5-1|-|TRBJ2-6|TRBD1
TGCGCCAGCAGTATCGCAGGGGGTGATGGGGCCAACGTCCTGACTTTC
CASSIAGGDGANVLTF
>TRBV7-9|few|TRBJ1-1|-
TGTGCCAGCAGCTTAGAAGCCAACACTGAAGCTTTCTTT
CASSLEANTEAFF
>TRBV27|many|TRBJ1-5|-
TGTGCCAGCAGTTTATCCGGGCAGGGGCCTCAGCCCCAGCATTTT
CASSLSGQGPQPQHF
>TRBV18|-|TRBJ2-6|-
TGTGCCAGCTCACGCCAGGGTACATCCTCTGGGGCCAACGTCCTGACTTTC
CASSRQGTSSGANVLTF
>TRBV6-5|-|TRBJ2-2|-
TGTGCCAGCAGTTACTCGAAAACGGGGCCCGGGGAGCTGTTTTTT
CASSYSKTGPGELFF
>TRBV7-2|once|TRBJ1-4|-
TGTGCCAGCAGCTTAGGGGCAGGGGCTAATGAAAAACTGTTTTTT
CASSLGAGANEKLFF
>TRBV18|-|TRBJ1-1|-
TGTGCCAGCTCACCCGTAAGGGGTAGTTGGTCGACTGAAGCTTTCTTT
CASSPVRGSWSTEAFF
>TRBV12-2|-|TRBJ1-5|-
TGTGCAAGTCGCTTGAACAATCAGCCCCAGCATTTT
CASRLNNQPQHF
>TRBV13|-|TRBJ2-1|-
TGTGCCAGCAGCGCGAGACTGGGGGAGCAGTTCTTC
CASSARLGEQFF
>TRBV19|-|TRBJ1-1|-
TGTGCCAGTAGTAATAGCGGGGGCGTCAACACTGAAGCTTTCTTT
CASSNSGGVNTEAFF
>TRBV29-1|-|TRBJ2-3|TRBD2
TGCAGCGTTAAAAGCGGGACCCACACAGATACGCAGTATTTT
CSVKSGTHTDTQYF
>TRBV30|once|TRBJ1-5|-
TGTGCCTGGAGTGGAGGTAGCAATCAGCCCCAGCATTTT
CAWSGGSNQPQHF
>TRBV6-6|-|TRBJ1-1|-
TGTGCCAGCAGTACCCCCGACATGACTTTCTTT
CASSTPDMTFF